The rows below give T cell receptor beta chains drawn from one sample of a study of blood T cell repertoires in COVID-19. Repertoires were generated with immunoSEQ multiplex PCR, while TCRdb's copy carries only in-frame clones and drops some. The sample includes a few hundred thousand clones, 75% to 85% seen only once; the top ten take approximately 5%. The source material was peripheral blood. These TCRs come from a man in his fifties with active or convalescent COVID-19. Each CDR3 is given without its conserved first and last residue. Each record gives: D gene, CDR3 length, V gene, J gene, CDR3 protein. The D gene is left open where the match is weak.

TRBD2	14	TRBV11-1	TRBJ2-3	ASSFLSGRGTDTQY
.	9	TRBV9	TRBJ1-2	ASSSVVGYT
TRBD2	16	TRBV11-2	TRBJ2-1	ASSSAALAGSSYNEQF
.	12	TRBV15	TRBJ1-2	ATRASPSFYGYT
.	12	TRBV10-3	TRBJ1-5	AISELGTEGPQH
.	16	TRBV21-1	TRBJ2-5	ASSPFLSRQPPQETQY
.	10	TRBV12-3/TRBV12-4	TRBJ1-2	ASSLTGTGYT
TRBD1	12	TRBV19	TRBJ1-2	ASSPGTGPYGYT
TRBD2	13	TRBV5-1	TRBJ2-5	ASSPVAGGQETQY
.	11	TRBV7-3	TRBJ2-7	ASSVTGPGEQY
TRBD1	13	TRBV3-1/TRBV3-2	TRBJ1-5	ASSDSGGGGQPQH
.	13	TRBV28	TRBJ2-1	ASSSPGLGGDEQF
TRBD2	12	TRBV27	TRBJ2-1	ASRREGSYNEQF
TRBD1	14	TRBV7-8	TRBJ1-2	ASSSWDRGFGYGYT
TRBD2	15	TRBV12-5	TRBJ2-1	ASGLPWGGTSNNEQF
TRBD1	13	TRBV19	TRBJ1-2	ASREGQGANYGYT
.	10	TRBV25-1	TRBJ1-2	ASSDPGYGYT
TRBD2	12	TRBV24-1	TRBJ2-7	ATSEGGGRNEQY
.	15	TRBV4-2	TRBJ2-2	ASSQEVSGANTGELF
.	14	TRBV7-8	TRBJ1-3	ASSFSRGGGGNTIY
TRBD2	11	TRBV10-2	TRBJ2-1	ASGDYDFQEQF
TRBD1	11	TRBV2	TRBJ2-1	ASTSTGGNEQF
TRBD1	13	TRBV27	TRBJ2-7	ASSLYGTGDYEQY
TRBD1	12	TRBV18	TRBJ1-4	ASSTRTGAEKLF
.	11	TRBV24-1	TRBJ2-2	ATGIANTGELF
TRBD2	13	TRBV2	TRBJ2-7	ASSGTSGAPYEQY
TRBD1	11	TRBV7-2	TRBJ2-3	ASSTNRGDTQY
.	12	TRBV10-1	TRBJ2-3	ASRAGVGADTQY
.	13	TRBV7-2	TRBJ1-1	ASSPRTGTETEAF
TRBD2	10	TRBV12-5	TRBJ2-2	ASGREAGELF
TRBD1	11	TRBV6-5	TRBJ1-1	ASRDQGVTEAF
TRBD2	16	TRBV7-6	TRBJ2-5	ASSLRGREGIQRETQY
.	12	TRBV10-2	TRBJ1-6	ASSGAGGNSPLH